The 31 T cell receptor beta chains presented below share a single source sample, sequenced in a study of T-cell memory formation after mild COVID-19. TCRdb used MiXCR to reprocess the 5' RACE reads, holding one entry per CDR3 protein. The sample holds a few hundred thousand distinct CDR3 sequences; about 15% are singletons and the top ten take around 22%. Sequencing input: PBMCs or a T cell subset sorted from them (not recorded which). Source of these receptors: a man aged 18 to 35 who had mild COVID-19 (a few samples of this study predate the infection). Cell type and time point are not known.

A few counts support this clonotype. The V call is TRBV7-2, the J call TRBJ2-5, with 7 bases lining up with TRBD1. CDR3 size: 14 residues. V shed 5 bases and J 5 bases; nucleotides not matched to a gene: 8. Germline V gene lookup returns CDR1 SGHTA and CDR2 FQGNSA. For the CDR3, the DNA is TGTGCCAGCAGCACTGGACAGGTCCGGGAGACCCAGTACTTC. As protein: CASSTGQVRETQYF.

This clonotype was detected only a few times. The rearrangement joins TRBV12-3 or TRBV12-4 to TRBJ1-5; a possible D gene is TRBD1 (5 bases). Trimming removed 3 bases at V and 0 bases at J, with 9 bases between. The CDR3 has 15 residues. DNA for the CDR3: TGTGCCAGCAGTTTCTCAGGGAATAGCAATCAGCCCCAGCATTTT. The encoded protein is CASSFSGNSNQPQHF.

The table lists this clonotype with many counts. The chain recombines TRBV7-8 with TRBJ1-5; no clear D gene. Trimming removed 2 bases at V and 4 bases at J, with 9 bases between. Germline V gives CDR1 SGHVS, CDR2 FQNEAQ. This CDR3 contains 14 residues. This CDR3 is CASSLMYGNQPQHF. CDR3 DNA sequence: TGTGCCAGCAGCTTAATGTACGGTAATCAGCCCCAGCATTTT. The complete variable domain, with remaining parts taken from reference TRBV7-8 and TRBJ1-5, reads GAGVSQSPRYKVAKRGQDVALRCDPISGHVSLFWYQQALGQGPEFLTYFQNEAQLDKSGLPSDRFFAERPEGSVSTLKIQRTQQEDSAVYLCASSLMYGNQPQHFGDGTRLSIL.

This clonotype was observed many times. CDR3 DNA sequence: TGTGCCAGCAGCCAAGAAGTTCACAAGGATACGCAGTATTTT. Protein sequence: CASSQEVHKDTQYF. This chain joins TRBV3-1 and TRBJ2-3; unclear D gene. The CDR3 spans 14 residues. The ends were cut back, 0 bases at V and 6 bases at J, with 10 bases in the middle. Looked up from germline, CDR1 is LGHDT and CDR2 is YNNKEL (reference sequence).

V and J are TRBV6-5 and TRBJ2-1, with D possibly TRBD1 on 6 matching bases. Germline V CDR1 and CDR2: MNHEY, SVGAGI. This CDR3 has 13 amino acids. Trimming stripped 5 bases from V and 5 bases from J, with 10 bases between. The CDR3 region has the DNA TGTGCCAGCAGTACAACAGGGAACAATGAGCAGTTCTTC. Translation gives CASSTTGNNEQFF.

The chain joins TRBV7-9 to TRBJ1-6; D is undetermined. V was trimmed by 2 bases and J by 7 bases, leaving 12 bases between them. This CDR3 contains 15 residues. CDR1 and CDR2 (germline): SEHNR, FQNEAQ (reference sequence). CDR3 sequence: CASSLTAAGNSPLHF. As DNA, the CDR3 is TGTGCCAGCAGCTTAACCGCGGCCGGGAATTCACCCCTCCACTTT.

This clonotype was counted only a few times. V gene TRBV7-9 combines with J gene TRBJ2-5; no clear D. Germline V gene data show CDR1 as SEHNR and CDR2 as FQNEAQ (reference sequence). The CDR3 spans 11 residues. Trimming cost V 1 base and J 7 bases, with 4 bases left between them. The CDR3 sequence: CASSLVVTQYF. The CDR3 DNA reads TGTGCCAGCAGCTTAGTAGTGACCCAGTACTTC.

This chain uses TRBV7-3 with TRBJ2-1; the D gene could be TRBD1 or TRBD2 (6 bases each). Germline V gene data show CDR1 as SGHTA and CDR2 as FQGTGA. The CDR3 covers 12 residues. Trimming pared 1 base from V and 15 bases from J, leaving 13 bases between. The CDR3, as DNA: TGTGCCAGCAGCTTAAACCCGGGGGCGATGTTCTTC. Its protein product is CASSLNPGAMFF.

This clonotype was recorded at least ten times. The chain uses TRBV7-2 and TRBJ2-1, with D maybe TRBD1 (5 bases). Germline CDR1 is SGHTA and CDR2 is FQGNSA. The V end was cut by 5 bases, the J end by 10 bases, with 21 bases between. The CDR3 contains 15 residues. Here the CDR3 reads CASSHPASWGGEQFF. The CDR3 coding sequence is TGTGCCAGCAGCCACCCGGCATCTTGGGGCGGCGAGCAGTTCTTC.

This clonotype was detected only a few times. The gene calls are TRBV20-1 and TRBJ2-3; the match to TRBD1 covers 7 bases. Germline V gives CDR1 DFQATT, CDR2 SNEGSKA (reference sequence). CDR3 length: 12 amino acids. J gave up 4 bases and V 8 bases, and 6 bases lay outside the gene matches. CDR3 sequence reads: CSSRQGSDTQYF. In nucleotides, the CDR3 is TGCAGTTCTCGACAGGGATCAGATACGCAGTATTTT.

The rearrangement joins TRBV15 to TRBJ2-3; D unclear. V lost 1 base to trimming and J lost 8 bases, with 16 bases between them. Germline V gives CDR1 LNHNV, CDR2 YYDKDF (reference sequence). The CDR3 loop spans 15 amino acids. The CDR3 region has the DNA TGTGCCACCAGCAGAGGAACGGTACCGCCGGGTACGCAGTATTTT. Amino acid sequence: CATSRGTVPPGTQYF.

The table lists this clonotype with a few counts. The CDR3 coding sequence is TGTGCCAGTCGGGCGGGGCCCAACTACAATGAGCAGTTCTTC. Residues: CASRAGPNYNEQFF. The chain uses TRBV6-2 or TRBV6-3 and TRBJ2-1, with D maybe TRBD2 (6 bases). Germline CDR1 is MNHEY and CDR2 is SVGEGT. The length of the CDR3 is 14 residues. V lost 9 bases to trimming and J lost 3 bases, with 15 bases between them.

In this sample, this clonotype turned up a few times. The CDR3 bases are TGCGCCAGCAGCCAACAGAGGAACACTGAAGCTTTCTTT. Its translation is CASSQQRNTEAFF. V usage is TRBV4-3 and J usage is TRBJ1-1; D ambiguous. This CDR3 has 13 residues. V lost 2 bases and J lost 1, with 5 bases in between. From germline, CDR1 is LGHNA and CDR2 YSLEER.

The genes are TRBV5-1 and TRBJ1-3; no definite D call. There are 15 residues in the CDR3. Germline V gene data show CDR1 as SGHRS and CDR2 as YFSETQ. The germline V and J ends were trimmed by 4 bases and 0 bases, with 11 bases remaining between them. The CDR3 DNA reads TGCGCCAGCAGCGAACTCCCTAGCTCTGGAAACACCATATATTTT. Its translation is CASSELPSSGNTIYF.

This clonotype was seen more than once but under ten times. This chain connects TRBV6-1 to TRBJ2-1; TRBD1 might be the D (5 bases). The V gene's germline CDR1 is MNHNS and CDR2 SASEGT. The CDR3 contains 14 residues. V lost 6 bases and J lost 7, with 16 bases in between. CDR3 nucleotides: TGTGCCAGCAGCAGACCAGGGCCCCGAAATGAGCAGTTCTTC. The encoded protein is CASSRPGPRNEQFF.

This clonotype was seen at least ten times. CDR3 in DNA: TGCGCCAGCAGCCAAGTGGGACAGGGGGAAGTCACTGAAGCTTTCTTT. Translating it yields CASSQVGQGEVTEAFF. The chain joins TRBV4-3 to TRBJ1-1, with 11 bases fitting TRBD1. This CDR3 is built from 16 residues. Germline V gene data show CDR1 as LGHNA and CDR2 as YSLEER. After removal of 1 base from V and 4 bases from J, the junction contained 5 bases not matched to a gene.

This clonotype has more than one count but fewer than ten. V usage is TRBV27 and J usage is TRBJ1-5; D unclear. Germline loops: CDR1 MNHEY, CDR2 SMNVEV (reference sequence). The ends were cut back, 2 bases at V and 6 bases at J, with 11 bases in the middle. This CDR3 spans 14 amino acids. CDR3: CASSLLLGTQPQHF. The CDR3 coding sequence is TGTGCCAGCAGTTTACTTTTAGGAACTCAGCCCCAGCATTTT.

The chain joins TRBV10-2 to TRBJ2-7; D perhaps matches TRBD2 (5 bases). Germline CDR1 is WSHSY and CDR2 is SAAADI. Trimming left V 0 bases short and J 3 bases short, with 9 bases between. The CDR3 runs 14 residues. The CDR3 here is CASSESAGYYEQYF. CDR3 coding DNA: TGCGCCAGCAGTGAGTCGGCGGGCTACTACGAGCAGTACTTC.

Many counts were recorded for this clonotype. V gene TRBV4-1 combines with J gene TRBJ2-5; TRBD2 agrees at 8 bases. Germline CDR1 MGHRA, CDR2 YSYEKL. The CDR3 is made up of 15 amino acids. J was trimmed by 4 bases and V by 1 base; bases with no gene match: 5. The CDR3 DNA reads TGCGCCAGCAGCCAAGTCCCGGGGGGGAGAGAGACCCAGTACTTC. This encodes CASSQVPGGRETQYF.

V gene TRBV28 combines with J gene TRBJ2-1, with D perhaps given as TRBD1 or TRBD2 (6 bases each). There are 12 residues in the CDR3. Germline-derived CDR1 and CDR2 are MDHEN and SYDVKM. V was clipped by 2 bases and J by 15 bases, with 14 bases between them. The CDR3 coding sequence is TGTGCCAGCAGTTTAACGGGGGCTGGATTGTTCTTC. Amino acids: CASSLTGAGLFF.

This clonotype has a handful of counts. The chain employs TRBV4-1 and TRBJ2-2; 8 positions agree with TRBD1. V lost 3 bases and J lost 7; bases outside the gene matches: 10. This CDR3 has 16 residues. Germline V lookup: CDR1 MGHRA, CDR2 YSYEKL. The CDR3 spells CASSHRSQGAGGELFF. CDR3 DNA: TGCGCCAGCAGCCATCGATCTCAGGGGGCGGGCGGGGAGCTGTTTTTT.

J is TRBJ2-3 and V is TRBV6-4; no firm D call. Germline-derived CDR1 and CDR2 are MRHNA and SNTAGT. Trimming took off 0 bases at V and 2 bases at J, with 9 bases between the two ends. The CDR3 contains 15 residues. CDR3 sequence (DNA): TGTGCCAGCAGTGACTCCGGTGTTTCCACAGATACGCAGTATTTT. It encodes CASSDSGVSTDTQYF.

The J gene is TRBJ2-1, the V gene TRBV4-2; 10 bases match TRBD2. The CDR3 totals 16 residues. The V gene end was trimmed by 0 bases and the J gene end by 4 bases; junction bases not matched to a gene: 3. The germline V gene has CDR1 LGHNA and CDR2 YNFKEQ. DNA for the CDR3: TGTGCCAGCAGCCAAGAGAGCGGGGGGGCGTACAATGAGCAGTTCTTC. This encodes CASSQESGGAYNEQFF.

This clonotype has a count of ten or more. J is TRBJ2-5 and V is TRBV7-2; either TRBD1 or TRBD2 may supply D (6 bases each). This CDR3 is built from 15 residues. The germline CDR1 and CDR2 sequences are SGHTA and FQGNSA. The V and J ends lost 2 bases and 4 bases respectively, with 14 bases between them. The CDR3 bases are TGTGCCAGCAGCTTATCCCAGGGGCGGGGAGAGACCCAGTACTTC. Protein product: CASSLSQGRGETQYF.

This clonotype was detected only a few times. The chain combines TRBV5-1 with TRBJ2-6; D tentatively fits TRBD1 or TRBD2 (6 bases each). Per the germline V gene, CDR1 is SGHRS and CDR2 is YFSETQ. This CDR3 has 19 residues. The germline V and J ends were trimmed by 5 bases and 0 bases, with 21 bases remaining between them. The CDR3 bases are TGCGCCAGCAGGCCCGGTGGGGGGCAATCCAACTCTGGGGCCAACGTCCTGACTTTC. This translates into CASRPGGGQSNSGANVLTF.

The chain couples TRBV12-3 or TRBV12-4 to TRBJ2-7; a weak D match, TRBD2 (6 bases). Trimming shortened V by 4 bases and J by 3 bases, and 13 bases separated the two germline ends. This CDR3 is 14 amino acids long. CDR3 DNA: TGTGCCAGCAGTTACGGAGGGATCTTCTACGAGCAGTACTTC. Protein: CASSYGGIFYEQYF.

V usage is TRBV27 and J usage is TRBJ2-5; D is undetermined. The CDR3 runs to 12 residues. The germline V gene encodes CDR1 MNHEY and CDR2 SMNVEV (reference sequence). The V end lost 6 bases, the J end lost 5 bases, and 10 bases lay between the germline ends. The CDR3 reads CASRGLEETQYF. Written as DNA, the CDR3 is TGTGCCAGCAGAGGGCTGGAGGAGACCCAGTACTTC.

The J gene is TRBJ1-5, the V gene TRBV4-2; D uncertain. The V gene lost 2 bases and the J gene lost 7 bases, with 15 bases spanning the gap. This CDR3 contains 15 residues. The germline gives CDR1 LGHNA, CDR2 YNFKEQ. For the CDR3, the DNA is TGTGCCAGCAGCCAATCCCGGCAGGTGGAACAGCCCCAGCATTTT. Translation: CASSQSRQVEQPQHF.

This clonotype was picked up a small number of times. J is TRBJ2-1 and V is TRBV7-2; 7 bases agree with TRBD1. The CDR3 is 15 residues long. CDR1 is SGHTA, CDR2 FQGNSA, per germline. V was clipped by 5 bases and J by 3 bases; unmatched bases: 7. DNA of the CDR3: TGTGCCAGCAGCCCTCTGCGACAGGGCTACAATGAGCAGTTCTTC. Amino acids: CASSPLRQGYNEQFF.

The CDR3 coding sequence is TGTGCCAGCAGTCCGATCAGGGGACTTGCCTACAATGAGCAGTTCTTC. It translates to CASSPIRGLAYNEQFF. The J gene is TRBJ2-1, the V gene TRBV6-2 or TRBV6-3; D possibly matches TRBD1 or TRBD2 (6 bases each). Trimming shortened V by 5 bases and J by 2 bases, and 16 bases separated the two germline ends. This CDR3 is built from 16 residues. The germline CDR1 and CDR2 sequences are MNHEY and SVGEGT.

This clonotype has more than one count but fewer than ten. The genes are TRBV20-1 and TRBJ1-6; tentatively, D is TRBD1 (5 bases). Germline loops: CDR1 DFQATT, CDR2 SNEGSKA (reference sequence). The CDR3 has 14 residues. Trimming left V 6 bases short and J 4 bases short, with 13 bases between. CDR3 region: CSARPGAYNSPLHF. The CDR3 coding sequence is TGCAGTGCCAGACCCGGGGCTTATAATTCACCCCTCCACTTT.